One and the same sample provided the 10 T cell receptor beta chains below, sequenced in a study of blood T cell repertoires in COVID-19. Libraries were prepared by immunoSEQ multiplex PCR; TCRdb keeps only in-frame clonotypes and omits some of them. The sample holds 77,000 or so clones, around 85% seen once. Sample: peripheral blood. The receptors were sampled from a man older than 75 with acute or convalescent COVID-19.

This chain uses TRBV28 with TRBJ1-1; no firm D call. CDR3 length: 16 amino acids. Trimming removed 5 bases from V and 1 base from J, with 17 bases in between. Germline V gene sequence: CDR1 MDHEN, CDR2 SYDVKM. This CDR3 is CASSHPPGGENTEAFF. The CDR3 DNA sequence: TGTGCCAGCAGTCATCCCCCGGGAGGCGAGAACACTGAAGCTTTCTTT.

This rearrangement joins TRBV7-2 to TRBJ1-5; D call uncertain. The CDR3 is made up of 14 amino acids. Germline-derived CDR1 and CDR2 are SGHTA and FQGNSA. V was shortened by 5 bases and J by 11 bases, with 19 bases between the two germline ends. The CDR3 nucleotides read TGTGCCAGCAGCCCGCACCCCCGGAGCGTCACCCAGCATTTT. It encodes CASSPHPRSVTQHF.

This clone appeared once. The chain carries TRBV4-3 and TRBJ1-3, with a tentative D call TRBD1 (5 bases). V shed 0 bases and J shed 3 bases, with 15 bases lying between them. The length of the CDR3 is 17 residues. Germline CDR1 reads LGHNA; CDR2 reads YSLEER. CDR3 protein: CASSQDRAGLSGNTIYF. The CDR3 DNA reads TGCGCCAGCAGCCAAGATCGGGCAGGGTTGAGTGGAAACACCATATATTTT.

CDR3 region: CASSNGLAGPYEQYF. CDR3 DNA: TGTGCCAGCAGTAATGGACTAGCGGGCCCCTACGAGCAGTACTTC. The rearrangement joins TRBV6-5 to TRBJ2-7, with 11 bases that match TRBD2. J was trimmed by 2 bases and V by 5 bases; bases with no gene match: 5. The length of the CDR3 is 15 residues. Germline CDR1 and CDR2: MNHEY and SVGAGI.

The chain combines TRBV4-1 with TRBJ1-1; 10 nucleotides match TRBD1. The CDR3 runs to 15 residues. Losses at the gene ends were 4 bases for V and 6 bases for J; bases not matched to a gene: 8. Germline V gene sequence: CDR1 MGHRA, CDR2 YSYEKL. Here the CDR3 reads CASSLVGTGVAEAFF. CDR3 coding DNA: TGCGCCAGCAGCCTCGTCGGGACAGGGGTCGCTGAAGCTTTCTTT.

The chain carries TRBV28 and TRBJ2-7, with D perhaps matching TRBD1 (6 bases). Germline V lookup: CDR1 MDHEN, CDR2 SYDVKM. Trimming stripped 1 base from V and 5 bases from J, with 18 bases between. The CDR3 spans 16 residues. The CDR3 nucleotides are TGTGCCAGCAGTTTATTAGAGACAGGCCGCCGGGACGAGCAGTACTTC. This encodes CASSLLETGRRDEQYF. Full variable domain (rest looked up from reference TRBV28 and TRBJ2-7): DVKVTQSSRYLVKRTGEKVFLECVQDMDHENMFWYRQDPGLGLRLIYFSYDVKMKEKGDIPEGYSVSREKKERFSLILESASTNQTSMYLCASSLLETGRRDEQYFGPGTRLTVT.

The V and J genes are TRBV3-1 (or the pseudogene TRBV3-2) and TRBJ1-4; possible D gene TRBD1, 6 bases. Germline V CDR1 and CDR2: LGHDT, YNNKEL (reference sequence). The CDR3 spans 14 residues. Trimming shortened V by 5 bases and J by 3 bases, and 10 bases separated the two germline ends. CDR3 in DNA: TGTGCCAGCAGCTACACAGGGTCTAATGAAAAACTGTTTTTT. This translates into CASSYTGSNEKLFF.

This clone was counted many times. The chain has TRBV13 and TRBJ2-7; 11 bases match TRBD1. CDR1 is PRHDT, CDR2 FYEKMQ, per germline (reference sequence). V gave up 3 bases and J gave up 3 bases; unmatched junction bases: 1. The CDR3 sequence is 14 residues long. The DNA for the CDR3 is TGTGCCAGCAGCTTGGGGACAGGGGGCTACGAGCAGTACTTC. Amino acid sequence: CASSLGTGGYEQYF.

The DNA for the CDR3 is TGCGCCAGCAGGCCGACTAGCGGCACAGATACGCAGTATTTT. Translating gives CASRPTSGTDTQYF. This chain uses TRBV5-1 with TRBJ2-3, with TRBD2 identical over 8 bases. Trimming took 5 bases from V and 1 from J; bases not matched to a gene: 3. CDR1 SGHRS and CDR2 YFSETQ come from the germline V gene. The CDR3 is 14 amino acids. Combining the CDR3 with reference TRBV5-1 and TRBJ2-3 gives the whole variable domain KAGVTQTPRYLIKTRGQQVTLSCSPISGHRSVSWYQQTPGQGLQFLFEYFSETQRNKGNFPGRFSGRQFSNSRSEMNVSTLELGDSALYLCASRPTSGTDTQYFGPGTRLTVL.

This clone has more than one count but fewer than ten. The chain employs TRBV6-2 or TRBV6-3 and TRBJ2-5; TRBD1 agrees at 7 bases. Germline assignment: CDR1 MNHEY and CDR2 SVGEGT. The length of the CDR3 is 14 residues. V dropped 1 base and J dropped 5; count of bases not matched to a gene: 4. The CDR3 bases are TGTGCCAGCAGTTACTTTGACAGGGTGGAGACCCAGTACTTC. This codes for CASSYFDRVETQYF.